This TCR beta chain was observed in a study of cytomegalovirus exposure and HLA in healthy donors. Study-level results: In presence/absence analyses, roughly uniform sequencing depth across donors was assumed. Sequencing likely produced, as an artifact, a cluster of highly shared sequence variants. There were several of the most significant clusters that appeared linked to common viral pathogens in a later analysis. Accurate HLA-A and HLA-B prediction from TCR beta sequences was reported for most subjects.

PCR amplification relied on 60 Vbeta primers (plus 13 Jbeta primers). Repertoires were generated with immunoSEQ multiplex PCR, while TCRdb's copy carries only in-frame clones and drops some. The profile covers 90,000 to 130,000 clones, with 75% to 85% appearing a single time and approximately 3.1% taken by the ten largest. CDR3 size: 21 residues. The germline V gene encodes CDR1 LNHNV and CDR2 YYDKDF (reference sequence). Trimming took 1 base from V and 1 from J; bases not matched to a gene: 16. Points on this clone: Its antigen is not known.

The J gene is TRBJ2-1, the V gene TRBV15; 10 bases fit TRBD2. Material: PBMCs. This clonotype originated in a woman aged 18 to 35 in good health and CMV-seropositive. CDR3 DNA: TGTGCCACCAGCAGAGTTCATCCCGGGACTAGCGTACTTACATCCTACAATGAGCAGTTCTTC. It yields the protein CATSRVHPGTSVLTSYNEQFF.